Listed here are 29 T cell receptor beta chains from one sample, sequenced in a study of cytomegalovirus exposure and HLA in healthy donors. PCR involved 60 Vbeta and 13 Jbeta primers. Some clones are missing from TCRdb's copy, which holds only in-frame ones; the method was immunoSEQ multiplex PCR. The sample holds some 160,000 clones, 60% to 85% seen once. The specimen was PBMCs. The receptors come from a woman between 35 and 50 years old in good health and CMV-seropositive.

The V and J genes are TRBV28 and TRBJ1-1, with D possibly matching TRBD1 (5 bases). Trimming shortened V by 6 bases and J by 8 bases, and 16 bases separated the two germline ends. The CDR3 is made up of 13 amino acids. Germline V gene data show CDR1 as MDHEN and CDR2 as SYDVKM. The CDR3 spells CASSPTGFFEAFF. In nucleotides, the CDR3 is TGTGCCAGCAGCCCAACAGGATTCTTCGAAGCTTTCTTT.

The rearrangement links TRBV7-2 to TRBJ2-3; D call uncertain. Trimming took 5 bases from V and 2 from J, leaving 14 bases between them. CDR3 size: 15 residues. Germline V gene sequence: CDR1 SGHTA, CDR2 FQGNSA. CDR3 sequence reads: CASSPVSHPTDTQYF. The CDR3 DNA follows: TGTGCCAGCAGCCCAGTCTCACACCCCACAGATACGCAGTATTTT.

The chain combines TRBV5-6 with TRBJ2-3; no reliable D call. CDR1 is SGHDT, CDR2 YYEEEE, per germline. The CDR3 runs to 13 residues. Trimming removed 2 bases at V and 3 bases at J, with 7 bases between. CDR3 region: CASSFERTDTQYF. The CDR3 DNA sequence: TGTGCCAGCAGCTTCGAGAGAACAGATACGCAGTATTTT.

The CDR3 DNA is TGTGCCAGCAGGACCGGGACAGTGAACACTGAAGCTTTCTTT. It codes for CASRTGTVNTEAFF. The J gene is TRBJ1-1, the V gene TRBV6-6; 7 bases line up with TRBD1. The CDR3 is 14 amino acids. Losses at the gene ends were 6 bases for V and 0 bases for J; bases not matched to a gene: 4. Per germline, CDR1 MNHNY and CDR2 SVGAGI (reference sequence).

This chain connects TRBV6-5 to TRBJ1-1, with unresolved D. The V and J ends lost 2 bases and 11 bases respectively, with 18 bases between them. The CDR3 runs 14 residues. In germline, CDR1 is MNHEY, CDR2 SVGAGI. CDR3 nucleotides: TGTGCCAGCAGTTACGGAACCGGCCGGGGAAGGGCTTTCTTT. This sequence encodes CASSYGTGRGRAFF.

The chain links TRBV15 to TRBJ1-1; maybe TRBD1 (6 bases). The germline V and J ends were trimmed by 8 bases and 4 bases, with 8 bases remaining between them. The germline CDR1 and CDR2 sequences are LNHNV and YYDKDF (reference sequence). The CDR3 has 11 amino acids. CDR3 sequence: CATGDITEAFF. DNA of the CDR3: TGTGCCACCGGGGACATCACTGAAGCTTTCTTT.

V is TRBV6-1 and J is TRBJ2-1; the D is unclear. CDR1 is MNHNS and CDR2 is SASEGT in the germline V gene. With 6 bases removed from V and 6 bases from J, the gap between germline ends came to 15 bases. There are 14 residues in the CDR3. The CDR3 region is CASRYGRTGNEQFF. DNA for the CDR3: TGTGCCAGCAGGTACGGCAGAACGGGCAATGAGCAGTTCTTC.

This rearrangement joins TRBV6-1 to TRBJ1-6; D perhaps matches TRBD1 (5 bases). Germline-derived CDR1 and CDR2 are MNHNS and SASEGT. CDR3 length equals 13 residues. Trimming took 5 bases from V and 4 from J, leaving 6 bases between them. In DNA, the CDR3 is TGTGCCAGCAGTACAGGATATAATTCACCCCTCCACTTT. Protein product: CASSTGYNSPLHF.

The J gene is TRBJ1-2, the V gene TRBV21-1; TRBD1, the table's D call, lacks a check against the DNA. TRBV21-1 is termed a pseudogene. The CDR3 runs to 14 residues. CDR3 coding DNA: TGTGCCAGCAGCAAAGCAAACAGGGGAGGAATGGGCACCTTC. It translates to CASSKANRGGMGTF.

This chain joins TRBV5-1 and TRBJ1-1; unclear D gene. CDR1 is SGHRS and CDR2 is YFSETQ in the germline V gene. This CDR3 comprises 14 residues. V lost 0 bases, J lost 0 bases, and 6 bases lay in between. CDR3 in amino acids: CASSLGAMNTEAFF. As DNA, the CDR3 is TGCGCCAGCAGCTTGGGCGCGATGAACACTGAAGCTTTCTTT.

This chain connects TRBV29-1 to TRBJ1-1, with D maybe TRBD1 (5 bases). Trimming removed 7 bases at V and 0 bases at J, with 12 bases between. Germline V lookup: CDR1 SQVTM, CDR2 ANQGSEA. There are 13 residues in the CDR3. CDR3 protein: CSALTVMNTEAFF. The CDR3 DNA reads TGCAGCGCACTGACAGTTATGAACACTGAAGCTTTCTTT.

V is TRBV9 and J is TRBJ1-1; unclear D gene. The CDR3 length is 14 residues. V lost 0 bases to trimming and J lost 0 bases, with 6 bases between them. Germline V gives CDR1 SGDLS, CDR2 YYNGEE. The CDR3: CASSVGVVNTEAFF. In DNA, the CDR3 is TGTGCCAGCAGCGTAGGAGTGGTGAACACTGAAGCTTTCTTT.

The rearrangement uses TRBV10-3 and TRBJ2-3; D perhaps matches TRBD2 (6 bases). CDR1 and CDR2 from the germline V gene are ENHRY and SYGVKD. The germline V and J ends were trimmed by 8 bases and 3 bases, with 6 bases remaining between them. The CDR3 has 11 amino acids. CDR3: CAIRGTDTQYF. The DNA for the CDR3 is TGTGCCATCCGGGGGACAGATACGCAGTATTTT.

The chain couples TRBV7-2 to TRBJ1-1, with D possibly TRBD1 on 5 matching bases. Trimming took 8 bases from V and 7 from J, leaving 20 bases between them. This CDR3 is built from 14 residues. Germline loops: CDR1 SGHTA, CDR2 FQGNSA. CDR3 nucleotide sequence: TGTGCCAGCGGAATCATACAGGTTTACCATGAAGCTTTCTTT. It specifies CASGIIQVYHEAFF.

V is TRBV4-2 and J is TRBJ1-2; D ambiguous. Germline V gene lookup returns CDR1 LGHNA and CDR2 YNFKEQ. V lost 0 bases, J lost 5 bases, and 7 bases lay in between. The CDR3 spans 13 residues. CDR3 DNA sequence: TGTGCCAGCAGCCAAGAACAGAGATATGGCTACACCTTC. Amino acid sequence: CASSQEQRYGYTF.

The rearrangement links TRBV13 to TRBJ1-1, with 9 bases lining up with TRBD1. Germline CDR1 and CDR2: PRHDT and FYEKMQ (reference sequence). The V and J ends lost 6 bases and 3 bases, in that order; junction bases with no gene match: 11. CDR3 length: 16 amino acids. The CDR3 coding sequence is TGTGCCAGCAGTCTGGTGAGGGGACAGGGCGACACTGAAGCTTTCTTT. It is translated as CASSLVRGQGDTEAFF.

This chain uses TRBV2 with TRBJ1-1, with a weak D call TRBD1 (6 bases). With 4 bases removed from V and 4 bases from J, the gap between germline ends came to 16 bases. The CDR3 spans 15 residues. CDR1 is SNHLY, CDR2 FYNNEI, per germline. CDR3 residues: CASSVSGDWGTEAFF. In nucleotides, the CDR3 is TGTGCCAGCAGTGTTTCAGGGGATTGGGGCACTGAAGCTTTCTTT.

V and J are TRBV6-5 and TRBJ1-1, with D possibly being TRBD1 (6 bases). In germline, CDR1 is MNHEY, CDR2 SVGAGI. V lost 3 bases and J 5 bases, leaving 10 bases between the germline ends. There are 13 residues in the CDR3. The CDR3 coding sequence is TGTGCCAGCAGTTATTCCAGGGGAACTGAAGCTTTCTTT. It translates to CASSYSRGTEAFF.

This chain links TRBV5-6 with TRBJ1-2, with 7 bases identical to TRBD1. The V segment lost 7 bases and the J segment 6 bases; nucleotides outside the gene matches: 3. The CDR3 covers 11 residues. Germline V lookup: CDR1 SGHDT, CDR2 YYEEEE. The CDR3 DNA follows: TGTGCCAGCGAAGGGGGCGATGGCTACACCTTC. It encodes CASEGGDGYTF.

The chain joins TRBV9 to TRBJ2-7; 7 bases line up with TRBD1. Losses at the gene ends were 3 bases for V and 7 bases for J; bases not matched to a gene: 16. The CDR3 covers 16 residues. The germline V gene has CDR1 SGDLS and CDR2 YYNGEE. This CDR3 is CASSGESGTASREQYF. In DNA form, the CDR3 reads TGTGCCAGCAGCGGGGAATCCGGGACAGCGTCTCGGGAGCAGTACTTC.

The rearrangement links TRBV21-1 to TRBJ2-1; the table's D call TRBD2 went unverified against the DNA. TRBV21-1 is an annotated pseudogene. The CDR3 extends over 17 amino acids. The CDR3 loop is CASDKYGASVYYNEQFF. The CDR3 DNA sequence: TGTGCCAGCGATAAGTATGGGGCTAGCGTTTACTACAATGAGCAGTTCTTC.

The CDR3 reads CASSDAERSSGNTIYF. The CDR3 coding sequence is TGTGCCAGCAGTGATGCTGAGAGGAGCTCTGGAAACACCATATATTTT. The rearrangement joins TRBV28 to TRBJ1-3; D uncertain. CDR3 size: 16 residues. V was trimmed by 5 bases and J by 0 bases, leaving 14 bases between them. CDR1 and CDR2 (germline): MDHEN, SYDVKM.

The chain recombines TRBV10-2 with TRBJ1-2; 10 bases are a match to TRBD1. Germline CDR1 and CDR2: WSHSY and SAAADI. J gave up 3 bases and V 4 bases, and 2 bases lay outside the gene matches. This CDR3 is 14 amino acids long. The CDR3, as DNA: TGCGCCAGCAGTGGGACAGGGGGGGACTATGGCTACACCTTC. It is translated as CASSGTGGDYGYTF.

The V and J genes are TRBV14 and TRBJ2-5, with a possible D match to TRBD2 (6 bases). Trimming took off 3 bases at V and 7 bases at J, with 12 bases between the two ends. Germline loops: CDR1 SGHDN, CDR2 FVKESK. This CDR3 has 13 amino acids. CDR3 sequence (DNA): TGTGCCAGCAGCCAGCGGGGCCGGGGGACCCAGTACTTC. It is translated as CASSQRGRGTQYF.

V is TRBV28 and J is TRBJ1-2; 8 nucleotides line up with TRBD1. Germline CDR1 and CDR2: MDHEN and SYDVKM. The ends lost 10 bases at V and 8 bases at J; junction bases unmatched: 6. This CDR3 is 11 amino acids long. CDR3 region: CATEDRVGYTF. The CDR3 DNA sequence: TGTGCCACCGAGGACAGGGTAGGCTACACCTTC.

In regard to this clone: A read error may account for a junction end that differs from germline. The V and J genes are TRBV7-9 and TRBJ2-5; 8 bases fit TRBD1. Germline assignment: CDR1 SEHNR and CDR2 FQNEAQ (reference sequence). CDR3 length equals 15 residues. CDR3 loop: CSSSLLTGDQETQYF. DNA of the CDR3: TGTTCCAGCAGCTTACTGACAGGGGATCAAGAGACCCAGTACTTC.

The chain uses TRBV5-4 and TRBJ2-1, with TRBD1 identical over 10 bases. Germline V gives CDR1 SGHNT, CDR2 YYREEE (reference sequence). This CDR3 contains 16 residues. The J segment lost 10 bases and the V segment lost 4 bases, leaving 14 bases of the junction unmatched. CDR3 loop: CASSDGDRGRLAEQFF. For the CDR3, the DNA is TGTGCCAGCAGCGACGGGGACAGGGGTAGACTTGCCGAGCAGTTCTTC.

This chain connects TRBV28 to TRBJ1-2; no clear D gene. The V gene's germline CDR1 is MDHEN and CDR2 SYDVKM. The CDR3 runs 14 residues. Trimming removed 2 bases at V and 1 base at J, with 8 bases between. The CDR3 nucleotides are TGTGCCAGCAGTTTAGCGGGGAATAACTATGGCTACACCTTC. This translates into CASSLAGNNYGYTF.

The gene calls are TRBV19 and TRBJ1-5, with no clear D. The CDR3 is 12 residues long. V was cut by 7 bases and J by 9 bases, with 13 bases left in between. Germline values: CDR1 LNHDA, CDR2 SQIVND (reference sequence). The CDR3: CASKEATGPQHF. The DNA of the CDR3 is TGTGCCAGTAAGGAAGCCACGGGGCCCCAGCATTTT.